Listed below are T cell receptor beta chains from one sample, sequenced in a study of T cell responses to AZD1222 COVID-19 vaccine. TCRdb's copy holds only in-frame clones and misses some; the assay was immunoSEQ multiplex PCR. This sample has about 210,000 clones, with roughly 94% found just once. The source material was peripheral blood, sampled 28 days after the second dose of the MenACWY control vaccine. The source is an adult who received the MenACWY meningococcal vaccine as a control. The CDR3 runs from the conserved cysteine through the conserved F or W. D genes are given only for firm matches. Clone size, where shown, is once, few, many, or a class for clones that have expanded.

V gene,clone size,J gene,D gene,CDR3 protein,CDR3 DNA
TRBV7-2,.,TRBJ2-1,TRBD2,CASSSFPGLAGVVF,TGTGCCAGCAGCTCATTCCCGGGACTAGCGGGGGTGGTCTTC
TRBV7-6,.,TRBJ2-3,TRBD2,CASSPRLAGPGTDTQYF,TGTGCCAGCAGCCCAAGACTAGCGGGCCCAGGGACAGATACGCAGTATTTT
TRBV2,.,TRBJ1-2,.,CASSVRGLTDGYTF,TGTGCCAGCAGTGTCAGGGGCCTCACTGACGGCTACACCTTC
TRBV4-2,.,TRBJ2-7,.,CASSQDWGTVTRAYEQYF,TGTGCCAGCAGCCAAGATTGGGGAACTGTGACGCGGGCCTACGAGCAGTACTTC
TRBV18,.,TRBJ2-6,.,CASSPGGEINVLTF,TGTGCCAGCTCACCGGGTGGAGAAATTAACGTCCTGACTTTC
TRBV6-5,.,TRBJ1-2,TRBD1,CASAADRGPGYTF,TGTGCCAGCGCCGCGGACAGGGGGCCTGGCTACACCTTC
TRBV28,.,TRBJ1-6,TRBD1,CASSLVPDRGSPLHF,TGTGCCAGCAGTTTAGTCCCGGACAGGGGATCACCCCTCCACTTT
TRBV6-1,.,TRBJ1-2,.,CASSESQGTSSYTF,TGTGCCAGCAGTGAAAGCCAGGGAACTTCTTCCTACACCTTC
TRBV9,.,TRBJ2-2,.,CASSVAATGELFF,TGTGCCAGCAGCGTAGCCGCAACCGGGGAGCTGTTTTTT
TRBV7-9,.,TRBJ2-1,TRBD2,CASSPTSGSYNEQFF,TGTGCCAGCAGCCCGACTAGCGGCTCCTACAATGAGCAGTTCTTC
TRBV12-3/TRBV12-4,.,TRBJ2-1,.,CASSSFNEQFF,TGTGCCAGCAGTTCGTTCAATGAGCAGTTCTTC
TRBV28,.,TRBJ1-5,.,CASSLGSSAFSNQPQHF,TGTGCCAGCAGTTTAGGTAGTAGCGCCTTTAGCAATCAGCCCCAGCATTTT
TRBV12-5,.,TRBJ2-3,.,CASGLSPLSDTQYF,TGTGCTAGTGGTTTGTCCCCTTTATCAGATACGCAGTATTTT
TRBV5-5,.,TRBJ2-5,TRBD2,CASSLAPSGGVPMETQYF,TGTGCCAGCAGCTTGGCTCCTAGCGGGGGGGTTCCAATGGAGACCCAGTACTTC
TRBV5-1,.,TRBJ2-1,.,CASSEGLSSYNEQFF,TGCGCCAGCAGCGAGGGACTGAGCTCCTACAATGAGCAGTTCTTC
TRBV2,.,TRBJ2-7,TRBD2,CASSLLASGRERVPYEQYF,TGTGCCAGCAGCCTGCTGGCAAGCGGGAGGGAACGAGTCCCCTACGAGCAGTACTTC
TRBV2,.,TRBJ2-2,.,CASKESGELFF,TGTGCCAGCAAGGAGAGCGGGGAGCTGTTTTTT
TRBV3-1/TRBV3-2,.,TRBJ1-2,.,CASSSEVQGYGYTF,TGTGCCAGCAGCTCAGAGGTTCAGGGCTATGGCTACACCTTC
TRBV2,.,TRBJ1-1,TRBD1,CASSQTGGSAFF,TGTGCCAGCAGCCAAACAGGGGGATCGGCTTTCTTT
TRBV9,.,TRBJ2-7,.,CASSVGRGPWYEQYF,TGTGCCAGCAGCGTAGGGAGGGGGCCGTGGTACGAGCAGTACTTC
TRBV7-2,.,TRBJ2-7,.,CASSLSTRYEQYF,TGTGCCAGCAGCTTATCGACTCGATACGAGCAGTACTTC
TRBV5-3,.,TRBJ1-3,TRBD1,CARSFARTGENTIYF,TGTGCCAGAAGCTTCGCGCGGACAGGGGAAAACACCATATATTTT
TRBV27,.,TRBJ2-7,.,CASSLSRGGPFSEQYF,TGTGCCAGCAGTTTATCGAGGGGGGGCCCTTTCAGCGAGCAGTACTTC
TRBV11-2,once,TRBJ2-5,.,CASSSLDRRETQYF,TGTGCCAGCAGCTCACTCGACAGGAGGGAGACCCAGTACTTC
TRBV6-5,.,TRBJ1-5,TRBD1,CASTVQGNQPQHF,TGTGCCAGCACTGTACAGGGGAATCAGCCCCAGCATTTT
TRBV3-1/TRBV3-2,.,TRBJ2-1,.,CASSQALGGQGSYNEQFF,TGTGCCAGCAGCCAAGCGTTAGGTGGGCAGGGTAGCTACAATGAGCAGTTCTTC
TRBV2,.,TRBJ1-5,.,CASSEARGGPQHF,TGTGCCAGCAGTGAAGCGAGGGGCGGGCCCCAGCATTTT
TRBV2,.,TRBJ2-7,.,CASSLDTSYEQYF,TGTGCCAGCAGTCTGGACACGTCCTACGAGCAGTACTTC
TRBV10-2,.,TRBJ2-7,TRBD2,CASSAGTSHGEQYF,TGCGCCAGCAGTGCCGGGACTAGCCACGGCGAGCAGTACTTC
TRBV6-2/TRBV6-3,.,TRBJ2-2,.,CASSYSKLAVGELFF,TGTGCCAGCAGTTACTCGAAACTAGCCGTCGGGGAGCTGTTTTTT
TRBV19,few,TRBJ1-5,TRBD1,CASTLGQGNQPQHF,TGTGCCAGTACCCTAGGACAGGGGAATCAGCCCCAGCATTTT
TRBV25-1,.,TRBJ1-2,.,CASSELYGYTF,TGTGCCAGCAGTGAACTCTATGGCTACACCTTC
TRBV19,.,TRBJ2-7,TRBD2,CASSTILAGDSYEQYF,TGTGCCAGTAGTACCATACTAGCGGGGGACTCCTACGAGCAGTACTTC
TRBV12-3/TRBV12-4,.,TRBJ2-2,.,CASRASVDGELFF,TGTGCCAGCAGGGCCTCGGTGGACGGGGAGCTGTTTTTT
TRBV5-1,.,TRBJ2-2,TRBD1,CASSLFQGAQGGELFF,TGCGCCAGCAGCTTGTTCCAGGGGGCGCAAGGCGGGGAGCTGTTTTTT
TRBV18,.,TRBJ2-2,TRBD2,CASSPPRTSGEPRTGELFF,TGTGCCAGCTCACCACCCCGGACTAGCGGGGAACCGCGGACCGGGGAGCTGTTTTTT
TRBV5-6,.,TRBJ1-6,TRBD1,CASSLAGGNSPLHF,TGTGCCAGCAGCTTGGCAGGGGGTAATTCACCCCTCCACTTT
TRBV2,.,TRBJ2-2,.,CASSVQGPNTGELFF,TGTGCCAGCAGTGTGCAGGGGCCGAACACCGGGGAGCTGTTTTTT
TRBV9,.,TRBJ2-7,TRBD2,CASSVSLAGGNEQYF,TGTGCCAGCAGCGTAAGTCTAGCGGGGGGCAACGAGCAGTACTTC
TRBV28,.,TRBJ2-7,.,CASISRGAGGFYEQYF,TGTGCCAGCATCTCGAGAGGCGCCGGGGGATTCTACGAGCAGTACTTC
TRBV27,.,TRBJ1-1,.,CASSFRRGMNTEAFF,TGTGCCAGCAGTTTCCGGAGGGGAATGAACACTGAAGCTTTCTTT
TRBV11-3,once,TRBJ2-2,.,CASSLDFDTGELFF,TGTGCCAGCAGCTTAGATTTTGACACCGGGGAGCTGTTTTTT
TRBV6-4,.,TRBJ2-5,.,CASRRQGIETQYF,TGTGCCAGCAGGCGTCAGGGAATAGAGACCCAGTACTTC
TRBV28,.,TRBJ1-6,.,CASRRGGTPYNSPLHF,TGTGCCAGCAGAAGGGGGGGAACCCCCTATAATTCACCCCTCCACTTT
TRBV5-4,.,TRBJ2-6,.,CASSSAGSGANVLTF,TGTGCCAGCAGCTCTGCAGGGTCTGGGGCCAACGTCCTGACTTTC
TRBV6-5,.,TRBJ2-7,TRBD1,CASSYSRQGASYEQYF,TGTGCCAGCAGTTACTCGAGACAGGGGGCGTCCTACGAGCAGTACTTC